This record looks at one T cell receptor (beta chain) sequence and its context. Antigen: not known. This specimen comes from a study of OX40 agonist ivuxolimab in advanced cancers. Study results and limitations: The antigen specificity of the peripheral T cells (those that were expanded) was not determined. Partial responders at 0.1-3.0 mg/kg showed near-lowest clonal expansion. At doses 0.1 to 3.0 mg/kg, CD4+ and CD8+ clones expanded.

Sequencing was performed with immunoSEQ multiplex PCR; in TCRdb, only in-frame clones are kept and a portion is missing. The data show approximately 49,000 clones, 83% seen once. CDR1 and CDR2 (germline): LNHDA, SQIVND (reference sequence). The CDR3 spans 13 residues. V lost 5 bases and J 4 bases, leaving 9 bases between the germline ends. The receptor comes from an adult with an advanced solid tumor such as melanoma, head and neck, liver or kidney cancer. The sequencing here drew on CD4+ or CD8+ T cells sorted from blood, taken in a trial of the OX40 agonist ivuxolimab. The chain joins TRBV19 to TRBJ2-1; D not certain. CDR3 DNA sequence: TGTGCCAGTAGTGTTACGTCGTACAATGAGCAGTTCTTC. Its translation: CASSVTSYNEQFF. Supplemented by reference TRBV19 and TRBJ2-1, the full variable domain reads DGGITQSPKYLFRKEGQNVTLSCEQNLNHDAMYWYRQDPGQGLRLIYYSQIVNDFQKGDIAEGYSVSREKKESFPLTVTSAQKNPTAFYLCASSVTSYNEQFFGPGTRLTVL.